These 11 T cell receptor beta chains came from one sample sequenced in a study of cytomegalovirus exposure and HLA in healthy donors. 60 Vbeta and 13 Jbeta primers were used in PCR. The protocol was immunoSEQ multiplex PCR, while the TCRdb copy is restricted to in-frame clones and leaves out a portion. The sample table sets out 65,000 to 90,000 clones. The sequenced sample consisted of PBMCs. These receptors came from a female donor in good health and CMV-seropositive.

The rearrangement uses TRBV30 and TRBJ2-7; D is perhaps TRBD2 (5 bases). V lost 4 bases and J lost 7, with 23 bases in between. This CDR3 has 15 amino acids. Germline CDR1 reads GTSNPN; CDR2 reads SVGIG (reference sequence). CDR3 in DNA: TGTGCCTGGATACGCGATAGTATGGGTTGGAGGGAGCAGTACTTC. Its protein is CAWIRDSMGWREQYF.

The chain's CDR3 is CASSQTWGGTGGVTEAFF. CDR3 nucleotides: TGCGCCAGCAGCCAAACCTGGGGGGGGACAGGGGGTGTCACTGAAGCTTTCTTT. The V call is TRBV4-3, the J call TRBJ1-1; TRBD1 matches 11 bases. CDR1 and CDR2 (germline): LGHNA, YSLEER. Unmatched junction bases numbered 12, after V lost 2 bases and J lost 4 bases. The CDR3 totals 18 residues.

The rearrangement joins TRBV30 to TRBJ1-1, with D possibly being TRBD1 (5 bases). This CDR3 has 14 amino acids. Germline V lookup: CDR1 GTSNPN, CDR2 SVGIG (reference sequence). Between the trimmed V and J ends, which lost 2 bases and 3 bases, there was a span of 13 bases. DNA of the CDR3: TGTGCCTGGAGTAGAGGAGGGACTTACACTGAAGCTTTCTTT. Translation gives CAWSRGGTYTEAFF.

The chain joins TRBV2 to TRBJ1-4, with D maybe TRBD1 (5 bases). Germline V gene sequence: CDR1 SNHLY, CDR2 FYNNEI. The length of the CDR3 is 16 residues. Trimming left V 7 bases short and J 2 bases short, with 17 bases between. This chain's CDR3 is CASTPAIGVTNEKLFF. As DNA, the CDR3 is TGTGCCAGCACTCCCGCGATAGGGGTGACTAATGAAAAACTGTTTTTT.

CDR3 sequence reads: CASSLEGSGGYTF. The CDR3 DNA is TGTGCCAGCAGTTTAGAGGGATCGGGTGGCTACACCTTC. The rearrangement links TRBV28 to TRBJ1-2; D remains ambiguous. The CDR3 covers 13 residues. The V gene's germline CDR1 is MDHEN and CDR2 SYDVKM. V lost 2 bases and J 7 bases, leaving 11 bases between the germline ends.

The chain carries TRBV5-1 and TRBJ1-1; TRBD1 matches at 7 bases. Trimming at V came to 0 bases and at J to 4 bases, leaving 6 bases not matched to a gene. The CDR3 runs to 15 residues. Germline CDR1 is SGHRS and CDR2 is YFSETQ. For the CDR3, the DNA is TGCGCCAGCAGCTTGGTGAGGGGGCTACGCACTGAAGCTTTCTTT. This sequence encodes CASSLVRGLRTEAFF. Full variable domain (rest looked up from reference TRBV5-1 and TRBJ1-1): KAGVTQTPRYLIKTRGQQVTLSCSPISGHRSVSWYQQTPGQGLQFLFEYFSETQRNKGNFPGRFSGRQFSNSRSEMNVSTLELGDSALYLCASSLVRGLRTEAFFGQGTRLTVV.

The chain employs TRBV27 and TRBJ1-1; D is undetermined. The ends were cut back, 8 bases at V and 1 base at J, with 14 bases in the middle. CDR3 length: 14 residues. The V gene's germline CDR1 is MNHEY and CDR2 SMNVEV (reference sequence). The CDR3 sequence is CASRAVGGNTEAFF. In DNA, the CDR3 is TGTGCCAGCCGAGCTGTCGGTGGGAACACTGAAGCTTTCTTT.

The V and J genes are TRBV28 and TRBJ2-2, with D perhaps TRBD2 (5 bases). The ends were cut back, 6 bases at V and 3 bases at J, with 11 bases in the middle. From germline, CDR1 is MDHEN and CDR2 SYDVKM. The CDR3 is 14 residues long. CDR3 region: CASSPGTHTGELFF. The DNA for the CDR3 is TGTGCCAGCAGCCCGGGAACTCACACCGGGGAGCTGTTTTTT.

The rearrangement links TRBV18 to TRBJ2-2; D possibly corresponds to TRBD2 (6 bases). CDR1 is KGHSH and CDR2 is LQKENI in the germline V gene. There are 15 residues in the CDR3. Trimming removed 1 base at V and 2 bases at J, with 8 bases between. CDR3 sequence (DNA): TGTGCCAGCTCACCACTGGCGGGAAACACCGGGGAGCTGTTTTTT. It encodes CASSPLAGNTGELFF.

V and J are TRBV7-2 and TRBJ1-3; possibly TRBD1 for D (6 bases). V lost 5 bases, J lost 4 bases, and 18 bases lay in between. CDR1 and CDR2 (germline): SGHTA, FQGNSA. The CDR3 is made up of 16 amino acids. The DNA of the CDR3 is TGTGCCAGCAGCCCGCACCGGGACATTTACGGAAACACCATATATTTT. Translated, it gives CASSPHRDIYGNTIYF.

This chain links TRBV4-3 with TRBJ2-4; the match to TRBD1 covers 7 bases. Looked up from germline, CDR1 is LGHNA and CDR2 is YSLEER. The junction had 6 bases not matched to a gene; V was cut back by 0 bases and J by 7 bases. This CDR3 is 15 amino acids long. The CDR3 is CASSQERQGGNIQYF. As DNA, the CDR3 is TGCGCCAGCAGCCAAGAACGACAGGGTGGGAACATTCAGTACTTC.